The 6 T cell receptor beta chains below come from one sample, sequenced in a study of blood T cells in healthy people across ages. Next came a second PCR, run for about 6 to 11 cycles, which used a sample-barcoded 5' primer along with a J-beta primer mix. Each CDR3 protein gets one entry after TCRdb re-called the 5' RACE reads with MiXCR. The table has 630,000 or so distinct CDR3 sequences, roughly 30% seen once. The sample consisted of blood. The receptors derive from an elderly woman in good health.

The rearrangement joins TRBV2 to TRBJ1-5; 9 positions agree with TRBD1. The germline V gene encodes CDR1 SNHLY and CDR2 FYNNEI. The CDR3 totals 17 residues. V lost 5 bases to trimming and J lost 4 bases; unmatched junction nucleotides: 12. The CDR3 DNA sequence: TGTGCCAGCAGTTATGTCCCGGGACAGGGATGGAATCAGCCCCAGCATTTT. It codes for CASSYVPGQGWNQPQHF.

This clonotype was seen many times. The chain joins TRBV9 to TRBJ2-3; no clear D gene. This CDR3 has 15 amino acids. Deletions cut 2 bases from V and 0 bases from J, with 10 bases between. In germline, CDR1 is SGDLS, CDR2 YYNGEE. The CDR3 DNA sequence: TGTGCCAGCAGCGTCGCAAGAAGTAGCACAGATACGCAGTATTTT. Its protein product is CASSVARSSTDTQYF. The full variable domain, in which reference TRBV9 and TRBJ2-3 provide the parts outside the CDR3, is DSGVTQTPKHLITATGQRVTLRCSPRSGDLSVYWYQQSLDQGLQFLIQYYNGEERAKGNILERFSAQQFPDLHSELNLSSLELGDSALYFCASSVARSSTDTQYFGPGTRLTVL.

Concerning this clonotype: The junction departs from the called germline gene at one end, perhaps through a read error. The chain has TRBV12-3 or TRBV12-4 and TRBJ2-3, with 8 bases lining up with TRBD2. This CDR3 region has 16 residues. CDR3 DNA: TGTGCCAGCGCCCCGGGGGGGCAAGTGGGCACAGATGCGCAGTATTTT. This translates into CASAPGGQVGTDAQYF.

In its sample, this clonotype was seen many times. The CDR3 loop reads CASSPYQLAGGRNEQFF. The CDR3 coding sequence is TGTGCCAGCAGCCCATACCAACTAGCGGGGGGGCGCAATGAGCAGTTCTTC. The chain links TRBV7-9 to TRBJ2-1; 13 bases line up with TRBD2. CDR3 length equals 17 residues. The germline V gene has CDR1 SEHNR and CDR2 FQNEAQ (reference sequence). V was pared by 5 bases and J by 6 bases, with 10 bases of the junction left unmatched. Full variable domain (outside the CDR3, taken from reference TRBV7-9 and TRBJ2-1): DTGVSQNPRHKITKRGQNVTFRCDPISEHNRLYWYRQTLGQGPEFLTYFQNEAQLEKSRLLSDRFSAERPKGSFSTLEIQRTEQGDSAMYLCASSPYQLAGGRNEQFFGPGTRLTVL.

This clonotype has just a few counts. The J gene is TRBJ2-1, the V gene TRBV2; D call uncertain. The CDR3 length is 11 residues. Trimming cost V 7 bases and J 4 bases, with 5 bases left between them. CDR1 is SNHLY and CDR2 is FYNNEI in the germline V gene. The CDR3 is CASMEYNEQFF. For the CDR3, the DNA is TGTGCCAGCATGGAGTACAATGAGCAGTTCTTC.

This clonotype was seen ten or more times. The V gene is TRBV12-3 or TRBV12-4, the J gene TRBJ2-1, with unresolved D. This CDR3 comprises 12 residues. The V and J ends lost 7 bases and 6 bases respectively, with 10 bases between them. DNA of the CDR3: TGTGCCAGCACCTTAGAAGCCAATGAGCAGTTCTTC. Amino acid sequence: CASTLEANEQFF.